The source of this TCR beta chain is a study of a mutant IDH1 vaccine in newly diagnosed glioma. This table comes from immunoSEQ multiplex PCR, and its TCRdb copy is limited to in-frame clones, with some not included. Among roughly 70,000 clones, roughly 84% were seen once, and the ten largest hold approximately 9.5%. Concerning this clone itself: Its target is not known.

Germline-derived CDR1 and CDR2 are SGDLS and YYNGEE. Deletions cut 3 bases from V and 8 bases from J, with 18 bases between. The CDR3 loop spans 15 amino acids. Indicated time point: week 11, during vaccination. Every single dose of the vaccine, 300 ug of mutant IDH1 20-mer peptide, came with topical imiquimod. The starting material was PBMCs, obtained from a glioma patient whose treatment included an IDH1 peptide vaccine. This receptor was taken from a woman between 50 and 59 years old with glioma. The chain recombines TRBV9 with TRBJ2-1, with D unresolved. The CDR3 protein is CASSALDFPRYEQFF. CDR3 coding DNA: TGTGCCAGCAGCGCGCTAGACTTTCCCAGGTATGAGCAGTTCTTC.